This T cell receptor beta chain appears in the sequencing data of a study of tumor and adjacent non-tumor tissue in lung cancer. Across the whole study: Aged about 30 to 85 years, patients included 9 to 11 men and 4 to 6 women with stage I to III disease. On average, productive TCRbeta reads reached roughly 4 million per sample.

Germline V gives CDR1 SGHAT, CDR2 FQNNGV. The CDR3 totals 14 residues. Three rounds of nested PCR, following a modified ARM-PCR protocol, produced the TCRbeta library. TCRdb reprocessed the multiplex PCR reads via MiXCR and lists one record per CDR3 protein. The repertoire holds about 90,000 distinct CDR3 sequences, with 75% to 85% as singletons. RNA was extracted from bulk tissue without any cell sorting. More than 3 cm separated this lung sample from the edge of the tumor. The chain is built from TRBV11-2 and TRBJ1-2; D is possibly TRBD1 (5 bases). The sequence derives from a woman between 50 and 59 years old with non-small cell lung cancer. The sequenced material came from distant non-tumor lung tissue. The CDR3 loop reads CVRNLTQGGHGYTF. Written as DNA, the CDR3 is TGTGTCAGAAACTTAACCCAGGGAGGACATGGCTACACCTTC.